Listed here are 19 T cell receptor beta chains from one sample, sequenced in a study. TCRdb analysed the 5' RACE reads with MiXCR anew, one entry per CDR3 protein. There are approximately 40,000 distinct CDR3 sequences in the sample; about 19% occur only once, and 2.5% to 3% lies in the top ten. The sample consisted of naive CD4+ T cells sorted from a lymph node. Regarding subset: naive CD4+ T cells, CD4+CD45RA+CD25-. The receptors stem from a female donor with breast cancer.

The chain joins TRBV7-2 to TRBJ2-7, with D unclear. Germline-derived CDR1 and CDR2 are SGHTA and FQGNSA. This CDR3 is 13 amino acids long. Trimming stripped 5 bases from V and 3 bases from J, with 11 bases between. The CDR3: CASSRNSHYEQYF. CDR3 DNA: TGTGCCAGCAGCCGCAACTCACACTACGAGCAGTACTTC.

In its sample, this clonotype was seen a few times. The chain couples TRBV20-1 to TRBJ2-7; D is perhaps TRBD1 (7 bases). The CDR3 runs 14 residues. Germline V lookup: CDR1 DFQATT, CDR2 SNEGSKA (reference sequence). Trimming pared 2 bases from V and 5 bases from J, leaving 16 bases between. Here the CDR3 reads CSARNQQGGDEQYF. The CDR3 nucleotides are TGCAGTGCTAGAAACCAGCAGGGGGGTGACGAGCAGTACTTC.

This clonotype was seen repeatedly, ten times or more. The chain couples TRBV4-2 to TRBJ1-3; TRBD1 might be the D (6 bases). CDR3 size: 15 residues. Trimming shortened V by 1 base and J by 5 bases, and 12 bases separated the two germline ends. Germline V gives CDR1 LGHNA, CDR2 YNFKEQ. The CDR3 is CASSQGRGGRNTIYF. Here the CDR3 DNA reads TGTGCCAGCAGCCAAGGCAGGGGAGGAAGAAACACCATATATTTT.

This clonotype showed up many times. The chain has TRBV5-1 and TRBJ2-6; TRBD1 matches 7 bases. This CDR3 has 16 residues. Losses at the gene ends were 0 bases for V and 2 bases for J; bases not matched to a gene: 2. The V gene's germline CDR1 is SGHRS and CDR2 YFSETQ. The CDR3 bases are TGCGCCAGCAGCTTGGGAACAGGGGCTGGGGCCAACGTCCTGACTTTC. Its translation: CASSLGTGAGANVLTF.

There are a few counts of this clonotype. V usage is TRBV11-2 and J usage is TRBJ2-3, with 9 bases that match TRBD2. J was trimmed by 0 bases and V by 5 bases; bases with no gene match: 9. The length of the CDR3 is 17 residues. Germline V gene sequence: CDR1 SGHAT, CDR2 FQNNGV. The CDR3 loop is CASSRQTSGVSTDTQYF. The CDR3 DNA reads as TGTGCCAGCAGCCGCCAGACTAGCGGCGTTAGCACAGATACGCAGTATTTT.

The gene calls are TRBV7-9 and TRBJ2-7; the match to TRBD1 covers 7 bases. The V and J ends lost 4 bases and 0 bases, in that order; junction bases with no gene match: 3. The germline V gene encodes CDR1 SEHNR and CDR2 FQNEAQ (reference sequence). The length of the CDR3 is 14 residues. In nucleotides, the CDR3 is TGTGCCAGCAGCTGGGACAGCCGCTCCTACGAGCAGTACGTC. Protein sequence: CASSWDSRSYEQYV.

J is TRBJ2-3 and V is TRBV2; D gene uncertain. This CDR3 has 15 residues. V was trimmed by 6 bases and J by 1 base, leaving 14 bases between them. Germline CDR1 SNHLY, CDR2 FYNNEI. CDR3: CASSRAFAGTDTQYF. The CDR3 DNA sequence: TGTGCCAGCAGCCGGGCCTTCGCAGGCACAGATACGCAGTATTTT.

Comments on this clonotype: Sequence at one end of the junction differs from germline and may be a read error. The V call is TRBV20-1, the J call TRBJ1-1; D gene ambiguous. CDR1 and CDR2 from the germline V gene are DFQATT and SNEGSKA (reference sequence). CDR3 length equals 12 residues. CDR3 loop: CSAATPHTETFF. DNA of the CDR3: TGCAGTGCTGCTACGCCGCACACTGAAACTTTCTTT.

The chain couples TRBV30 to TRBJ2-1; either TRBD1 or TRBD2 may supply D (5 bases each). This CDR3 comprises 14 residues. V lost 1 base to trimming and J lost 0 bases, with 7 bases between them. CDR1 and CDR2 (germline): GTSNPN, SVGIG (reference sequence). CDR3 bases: TGTGCCTGGAGTGGGGGGAGCTCCTACAATGAGCAGTTCTTC. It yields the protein CAWSGGSSYNEQFF.

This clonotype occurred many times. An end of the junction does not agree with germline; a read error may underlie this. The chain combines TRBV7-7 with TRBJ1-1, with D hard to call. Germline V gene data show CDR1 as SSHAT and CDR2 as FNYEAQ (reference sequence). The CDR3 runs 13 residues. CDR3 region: CASSSQVNTEAFF. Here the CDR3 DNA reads TGTGCTAGCAGCTCTCAGGTGAACACTGAAGCTTTCTTT.

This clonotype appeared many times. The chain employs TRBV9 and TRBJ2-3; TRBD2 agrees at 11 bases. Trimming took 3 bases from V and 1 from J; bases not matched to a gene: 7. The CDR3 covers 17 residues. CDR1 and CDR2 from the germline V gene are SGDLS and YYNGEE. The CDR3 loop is CASSGGLGLAGTDTQYF. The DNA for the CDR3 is TGTGCCAGCAGCGGCGGCTTGGGACTAGCGGGCACAGATACGCAGTATTTT.

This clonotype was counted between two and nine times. The CDR3 DNA reads TGCGCCAGCAGCCCGATTGGGGGCTCCTTTAACTATGGCTACACCTTC. Translated: CASSPIGGSFNYGYTF. The chain has TRBV5-1 and TRBJ1-2; maybe TRBD1 (6 bases). This CDR3 comprises 16 residues. Germline CDR1 reads SGHRS; CDR2 reads YFSETQ. Trimming stripped 4 bases from V and 1 base from J, with 17 bases between.

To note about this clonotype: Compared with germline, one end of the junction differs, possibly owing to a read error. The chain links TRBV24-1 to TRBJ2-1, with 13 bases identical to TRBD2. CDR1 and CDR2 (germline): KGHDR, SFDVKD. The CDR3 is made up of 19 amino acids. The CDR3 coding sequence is TGTGCCACCAGTGATTCCCCGACTAGCGGGAGGAGCTCCTACAGTGAGCAGTTCTTC. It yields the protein CATSDSPTSGRSSYSEQFF.

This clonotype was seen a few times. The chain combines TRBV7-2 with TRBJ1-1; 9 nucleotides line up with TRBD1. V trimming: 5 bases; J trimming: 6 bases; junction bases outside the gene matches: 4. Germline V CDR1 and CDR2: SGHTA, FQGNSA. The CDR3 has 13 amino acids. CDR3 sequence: CASSTRTGAEAFF. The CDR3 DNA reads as TGTGCCAGCAGCACCCGGACAGGGGCTGAAGCTTTCTTT.

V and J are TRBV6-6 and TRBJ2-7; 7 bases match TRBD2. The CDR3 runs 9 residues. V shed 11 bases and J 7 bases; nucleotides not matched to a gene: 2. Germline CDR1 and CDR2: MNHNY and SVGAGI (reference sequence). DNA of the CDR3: TGTGCCGCGGGGGTAGAGCAGTACTTC. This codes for CAAGVEQYF.

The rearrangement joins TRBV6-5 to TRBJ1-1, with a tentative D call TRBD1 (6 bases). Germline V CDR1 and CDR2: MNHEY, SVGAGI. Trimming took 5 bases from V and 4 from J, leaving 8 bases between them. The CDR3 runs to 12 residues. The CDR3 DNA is TGTGCCAGCAGTGGGGGGGCCACTGAAGCTTTCTTT. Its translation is CASSGGATEAFF.

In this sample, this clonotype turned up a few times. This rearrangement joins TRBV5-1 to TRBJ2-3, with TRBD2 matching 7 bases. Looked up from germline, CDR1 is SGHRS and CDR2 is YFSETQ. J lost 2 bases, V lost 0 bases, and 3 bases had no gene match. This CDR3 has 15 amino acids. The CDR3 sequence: CASSLAGGDTDTQYF. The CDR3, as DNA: TGCGCCAGCAGCTTGGCGGGGGGAGACACAGATACGCAGTATTTT.

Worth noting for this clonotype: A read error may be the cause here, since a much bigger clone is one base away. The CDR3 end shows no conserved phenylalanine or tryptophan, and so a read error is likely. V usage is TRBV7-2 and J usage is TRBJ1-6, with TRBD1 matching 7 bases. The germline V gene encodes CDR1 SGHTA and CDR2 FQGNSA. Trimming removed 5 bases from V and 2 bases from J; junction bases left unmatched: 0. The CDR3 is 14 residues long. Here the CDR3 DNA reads TGTGCCAGCAGCGGGACAGCCTATAATTCACCCCTCCACTTA. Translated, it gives CASSGTAYNSPLHL.

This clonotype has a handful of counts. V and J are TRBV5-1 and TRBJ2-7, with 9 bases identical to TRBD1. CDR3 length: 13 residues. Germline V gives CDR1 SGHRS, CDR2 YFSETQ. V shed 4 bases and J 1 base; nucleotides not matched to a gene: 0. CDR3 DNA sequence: TGCGCCAGCAGCGGGACAGGGTCCTACGAGCAGTACTTC. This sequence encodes CASSGTGSYEQYF.